These 8 T cell receptor beta chains originate from one sample sequenced in a study of shared clonotypes between healthy human individuals (dated by TCRdb to between 2020 and 2021). CD8 naive samples were obtained by positive selection for CCR7 among CD45RO-negative cells, yielding a CD45RA+CCR7+ population from which TemRA cells were excluded. Libraries were made using the immunoSEQ multiplex PCR assay. TCRdb stores this immuneACCESS table with in-frame sequences only. Part of the clones is absent; in the studies checked, under half of the shortfall reflects unresolved V genes, and no reason is known for the rest. In this sample the table shows over 2,000,000 clones, around 93% of which occur a single time. The ten largest clones represent 1.5% to 2% of the sample. The material sequenced was naive CD8+ T cells from PBMCs. This specimen's cell subset or site label, interpreted: CD45RA+CCR7+. The receptors here all came from a man between 18 and 29 years old in good health. Some clones in this sample may be carry-over from other donors' samples.

The V and J genes are TRBV19 and TRBJ1-2; maybe TRBD1 (5 bases). CDR3 length: 12 amino acids. Germline V gene data show CDR1 as LNHDA and CDR2 as SQIVND (reference sequence). The V and J ends lost 6 bases and 6 bases respectively, with 11 bases between them. CDR3 sequence reads: CASSDSIHGYTF. The CDR3, as DNA: TGTGCCAGTAGCGACAGTATCCATGGCTACACCTTC.

The chain uses TRBV9 and TRBJ1-4; D possibly corresponds to TRBD1 (5 bases). Germline CDR1 SGDLS, CDR2 YYNGEE. The CDR3 is 15 amino acids. V was shortened by 3 bases and J by 6 bases, with 15 bases between the two germline ends. The CDR3 sequence: CASSAAGTKDEKLFF. The CDR3 DNA reads as TGTGCCAGCAGCGCCGCAGGGACCAAGGATGAAAAACTGTTTTTT.

The chain employs TRBV13 and TRBJ2-7; 7 bases are a match to TRBD2. With V trimmed by 3 bases and J by 1 base, 6 bases remained unmatched. Germline lookup yields CDR1 PRHDT and CDR2 FYEKMQ (reference sequence). The CDR3 totals 15 residues. The CDR3 DNA reads TGTGCCAGCAGCTTGCGGACTAGGCGTTCCTACGAGCAGTACTTC. Encoded protein: CASSLRTRRSYEQYF.

On this clone: Other DNA sequences in this sample translate to the same CDR3. The CDR3 nucleotides are TGTGCCAGCAGTTTTGGTAGGCGGGGCAATCAGCCCCAGCATTTT. Its protein product is CASSFGRRGNQPQHF. This sequence joins TRBV28 and TRBJ1-5; D ambiguous. The CDR3 length is 15 residues. Germline V gene lookup returns CDR1 MDHEN and CDR2 SYDVKM. V lost 3 bases and J lost 2, with 11 bases in between.

V is TRBV7-9 and J is TRBJ1-2; D uncertain. The CDR3 is 15 residues long. The germline CDR1 and CDR2 sequences are SEHNR and FQNEAQ (reference sequence). V was pared by 5 bases and J by 4 bases, with 17 bases between. CDR3 sequence (DNA): TGTGCCAGCAGCCCACCAAACGTCGGGGTCTATGGCTACACCTTC. Protein product: CASSPPNVGVYGYTF.

The gene calls are TRBV6-5 and TRBJ2-7, with D tentatively TRBD1 or TRBD2 (5 bases each). The CDR3 covers 15 residues. Trimming took 7 bases from V and 2 from J, leaving 18 bases between them. The germline CDR1 and CDR2 sequences are MNHEY and SVGAGI. CDR3 nucleotide sequence: TGTGCCAGCACCAACAACCGGGACGCCACCTACGAGCAGTACTTC. This sequence encodes CASTNNRDATYEQYF.

On this clone: The same CDR3 can be traced to other DNA sequences in this sample. V is TRBV15 and J is TRBJ2-7, with 7 bases identical to TRBD2. CDR3 size: 15 residues. J was trimmed by 0 bases and V by 0 bases; bases with no gene match: 2. Germline V lookup: CDR1 LNHNV, CDR2 YYDKDF (reference sequence). The CDR3 loop is CATSREAGSSYEQYF. CDR3 nucleotide sequence: TGTGCCACCAGCAGAGAAGCGGGAAGCTCCTACGAGCAGTACTTC.

J is TRBJ2-7 and V is TRBV6-1; TRBD2 matches 7 bases. CDR1 is MNHNS, CDR2 SASEGT, per germline. The CDR3 consists of 17 residues. V gave up 0 bases and J gave up 0 bases; unmatched junction bases: 8. The CDR3 DNA is TGTGCCAGCAGTGAAGCGCATAGCGGGTCCTTCTCCTACGAGCAGTACTTC. Its protein product is CASSEAHSGSFSYEQYF.